This T cell receptor beta chain was sequenced in a study of OX40 agonist ivuxolimab in advanced cancers. Study-wide context: The dose of intravenous ivuxolimab that patients received every 2 weeks ranged from 0.01 to 10 mg/kg.

Method: immunoSEQ multiplex PCR; TCRdb's copy keeps in-frame clones and lacks some. Among tens of thousands of clones listed, about nine tenths were seen once. Sample: CD4+ or CD8+ T cells sorted from blood, taken in a trial of the OX40 agonist ivuxolimab. The receptor was derived from an adult with an advanced solid tumor such as melanoma, head and neck, liver or kidney cancer.

For the CDR3, the DNA is TGTGCCACCAGCAGGACCGGGACAGGGGGTTCAAACCAGTTCTTC. This gives the protein CATSRTGTGGSNQFF. The rearrangement links TRBV15 to TRBJ2-1, with 11 bases lining up with TRBD1. The junction had 11 bases not matched to a gene; V was cut back by 3 bases and J by 13 bases. Germline CDR1 LNHNV, CDR2 YYDKDF (reference sequence). The CDR3 has 15 amino acids.